The clone carrying this TCR beta chain appeared many times. Antigen unknown. J lost 2 bases, V lost 2 bases, and 5 bases had no gene match. The CDR3 loop spans 15 amino acids. CDR1 is LGHDT and CDR2 is YNNKEL in the germline V gene (reference sequence). The data are from a study of blood T cells in healthy people across ages. Whole-study results and caveats: Considered underestimates were the diversity estimates obtained from one million T cells. It was the long-lived donors that had more naive CD4+ cells and higher diversity than aged donors.

It was with a sample-barcoded 5' primer and a J-beta primer mix that a second PCR of roughly 6 to 12 cycles was run. TCRdb itself ran the 5' RACE reads through MiXCR, one entry per CDR3 protein. Found here are more than 700,000 distinct CDR3 sequences, about half of them singletons; the top ten hold roughly 20%. This rearrangement joins TRBV3-1 to TRBJ2-7, with 8 bases lining up with TRBD1. Source material: blood. This sequence originates from a man older than 75 in good health. The CDR3 DNA sequence: TGTGCCAGCAGCCAAACCTGGACAGGGCCCTACGAGCAGTACTTC. Translating it yields CASSQTWTGPYEQYF.